These 30 T cell receptor beta chains originate from one sample sequenced in a study of T cells after yellow fever vaccination. TCRdb independently ran MiXCR on the 5' RACE reads; one entry per CDR3 protein. The data contain about 21,000 distinct CDR3 sequences, around 5.2% of them singletons. Here the sequenced sample was PBMCs, either bulk or a sorted T-cell subset (CD4+, CD8+, memory, or dextramer-sorted; not recorded which), taken around 45 days after the first yellow fever vaccination. The receptors come from a man younger than 35 who received the YFV17D yellow fever vaccine.

This clonotype was counted at least ten times. This sequence joins TRBV6-5 and TRBJ1-1; D might be TRBD1 (6 bases). The CDR3 sequence is 15 residues long. Germline CDR1 is MNHEY and CDR2 is SVGAGI. V lost 5 bases and J lost 0, with 13 bases in between. This chain's CDR3 is CASSPGTFMNTEAFF. CDR3 DNA: TGTGCCAGCAGTCCTGGGACATTCATGAACACTGAAGCTTTCTTT.

This clonotype was observed at least ten times. The chain links TRBV3-1 to TRBJ1-2; possible D gene TRBD1, 6 bases. Germline-derived CDR1 and CDR2 are LGHDT and YNNKEL (reference sequence). V was shortened by 0 bases and J by 12 bases, with 8 bases between the two germline ends. The CDR3 is made up of 11 amino acids. The CDR3 DNA sequence: TGTGCCAGCAGCCAAGAAACAGGGCACACCTTC. It encodes CASSQETGHTF.

This clonotype appeared many times. The chain couples TRBV7-3 to TRBJ2-1; 11 bases match TRBD2. Germline V gives CDR1 SGHTA, CDR2 FQGTGA. The V and J ends lost 5 bases and 6 bases, in that order; junction bases with no gene match: 6. There are 15 residues in the CDR3. CDR3 coding DNA: TGTGCCAGCAGCCCGTTAGCGGGGGGGCTCAATGAGCAGTTCTTC. This gives the protein CASSPLAGGLNEQFF. Filled out from reference TRBV7-3 and TRBJ2-1, the complete variable domain reads GAGVSQTPSNKVTEKGKYVELRCDPISGHTALYWYRQSLGQGPEFLIYFQGTGAADDSGLPNDRFFAVRPEGSVSTLKIQRTERGDSAVYLCASSPLAGGLNEQFFGPGTRLTVL.

This clonotype was seen at least ten times. The J gene is TRBJ1-2, the V gene TRBV27; D is ambiguous. Germline V gives CDR1 MNHEY, CDR2 SMNVEV (reference sequence). Between the trimmed V and J ends, which lost 5 bases and 3 bases, there was a span of 7 bases. CDR3 length: 12 amino acids. The CDR3 loop is CASSDRYYGYTF. CDR3 in DNA: TGTGCCAGCAGTGACCGCTACTATGGCTACACCTTC.

This clonotype appeared many times. This chain connects TRBV14 to TRBJ2-3, with 13 bases that match TRBD2. There are 15 residues in the CDR3. CDR1 SGHDN and CDR2 FVKESK come from the germline V gene. V was pared by 2 bases and J by 4 bases, with 0 bases of the junction left unmatched. The DNA for the CDR3 is TGTGCCAGCAGCCAAACTAGCGGGGGGGCAGATACGCAGTATTTT. It yields the protein CASSQTSGGADTQYF.

This clonotype was observed at least ten times. The chain uses TRBV12-3 or TRBV12-4 and TRBJ2-1; possibly TRBD2 for D (5 bases). Trimming removed 2 bases from V and 12 bases from J, with 14 bases in between. The CDR3 extends over 13 amino acids. The CDR3 DNA reads as TGTGCCAGCAGTTTAAGCCTCGAGGGAGTGCAGTTCTTC. This translates into CASSLSLEGVQFF.

In this sample, this clonotype turned up many times. The J gene is TRBJ2-3, the V gene TRBV7-2; TRBD2 might be the D (7 bases). Germline V gene data show CDR1 as SGHTA and CDR2 as FQGNSA. The CDR3 runs to 14 residues. Trimming pared 7 bases from V and 7 bases from J, leaving 18 bases between. The CDR3 spells CASNYWRGGYTQYF. In nucleotides, the CDR3 is TGTGCCAGCAACTACTGGAGGGGGGGCTATACGCAGTATTTT.

This clonotype was observed many times. The chain combines TRBV3-1 with TRBJ2-5, with D possibly being TRBD1 or TRBD2 (5 bases each). There are 13 residues in the CDR3. Per the germline V gene, CDR1 is LGHDT and CDR2 is YNNKEL (reference sequence). The V end was cut by 5 bases, the J end by 5 bases, with 12 bases between. The CDR3 DNA reads TGTGCCAGCAGCGGGGGTCTGGTGGAGACCCAGTACTTC. Translating it yields CASSGGLVETQYF.

This clonotype was counted a few times. CDR3 protein: CASSKAVQREQYF. The CDR3 coding sequence is TGTGCCAGCAGTAAGGCTGTCCAGAGGGAGCAGTACTTC. The V gene is TRBV11-3, the J gene TRBJ2-7; D is unresolved. V was shortened by 6 bases and J by 7 bases, with 16 bases between the two germline ends. This CDR3 contains 13 residues. Germline CDR1 and CDR2: SGHNT and YENEEA.

This clonotype was seen at least ten times. The chain joins TRBV20-1 to TRBJ1-4; D call uncertain. This CDR3 region has 13 residues. CDR1 and CDR2 from the germline V gene are DFQATT and SNEGSKA (reference sequence). Between the trimmed V and J ends, which lost 3 bases and 6 bases, there was a span of 11 bases. This chain's CDR3 is CSASAGNDEKLFF. CDR3 coding DNA: TGCAGTGCTAGCGCGGGAAATGATGAAAAACTGTTTTTT.

Ten or more counts support this clonotype. The V gene is TRBV20-1, the J gene TRBJ1-1; 7 positions match TRBD1. V gave up 6 bases and J gave up 5 bases; unmatched junction bases: 3. This CDR3 comprises 11 residues. Germline CDR1 and CDR2: DFQATT and SNEGSKA (reference sequence). CDR3 region: CSARQGTEAFF. DNA of the CDR3: TGCAGTGCCCGACAGGGTACTGAAGCTTTCTTT.

This clonotype was recorded at least ten times. The chain links TRBV6-5 to TRBJ2-2; D might be TRBD1 (6 bases). CDR3 length: 15 residues. Germline CDR1 is MNHEY and CDR2 is SVGAGI. Trimming shortened V by 7 bases and J by 2 bases, and 14 bases separated the two germline ends. The CDR3 DNA follows: TGTGCCAGCATGGAGACAGGCGATAACACCGGGGAGCTGTTTTTT. It specifies CASMETGDNTGELFF.

This clonotype came up many times. The chain employs TRBV20-1 and TRBJ1-4; D remains unclear. Germline-derived CDR1 and CDR2 are DFQATT and SNEGSKA (reference sequence). This CDR3 contains 14 residues. Trimming took 6 bases from V and 1 from J, leaving 12 bases between them. CDR3 loop: CSAPKRGTNEKLFF. The CDR3 bases are TGCAGTGCCCCCAAGCGAGGAACTAATGAAAAACTGTTTTTT.

This clonotype was picked up many times. The V gene is TRBV10-2, the J gene TRBJ1-5; a possible D gene is TRBD1 (5 bases). The CDR3 has 16 amino acids. V lost 7 bases to trimming and J lost 4 bases, with 20 bases between them. Germline V gene sequence: CDR1 WSHSY, CDR2 SAAADI. This CDR3 reads CASTEGMGPGNQPQHF. CDR3 nucleotide sequence: TGCGCCAGCACCGAGGGTATGGGGCCGGGGAATCAGCCCCAGCATTTT.

This clonotype appeared many times. This sequence joins TRBV5-1 and TRBJ2-5; weak D call: TRBD2 (6 bases). Germline V CDR1 and CDR2: SGHRS, YFSETQ. Between the trimmed V and J ends, which lost 0 bases and 1 base, there was a span of 13 bases. CDR3 length equals 16 residues. Written as DNA, the CDR3 is TGCGCCAGCAGCTTGGCCAGGAGCGGGCCCCAAGAGACCCAGTACTTC. Translating gives CASSLARSGPQETQYF.

There are many counts of this clonotype. V usage is TRBV12-3 or TRBV12-4 and J usage is TRBJ1-4, with D maybe TRBD1 (6 bases). The CDR3 covers 13 residues. The V and J ends lost 7 bases and 5 bases respectively, with 11 bases between them. The CDR3 reads CASKGGWNEKLFF. The CDR3 DNA follows: TGTGCCAGCAAAGGGGGATGGAATGAAAAACTGTTTTTT.

This clonotype was observed at least ten times. The chain links TRBV5-1 to TRBJ2-3, with TRBD2 identical over 7 bases. Germline V gives CDR1 SGHRS, CDR2 YFSETQ. J was trimmed by 4 bases and V by 3 bases; bases with no gene match: 11. This CDR3 has 16 residues. In DNA, the CDR3 is TGCGCCAGCAGCTCAAGGACTAGTGGGCTGCCAGATACGCAGTATTTT. Translation: CASSSRTSGLPDTQYF.

This clonotype was detected ten times or more. The V call is TRBV5-1, the J call TRBJ2-3; no definite D call. Germline V gene data show CDR1 as SGHRS and CDR2 as YFSETQ. CDR3 length: 14 amino acids. V lost 0 bases to trimming and J lost 6 bases, with 11 bases between them. The CDR3 DNA sequence: TGCGCCAGCAGCTTGGGGACCGCCGATGATACGCAGTATTTT. This sequence encodes CASSLGTADDTQYF.

There are many counts of this clonotype. V and J are TRBV28 and TRBJ2-1; TRBD2 agrees at 8 bases. CDR1 and CDR2 (germline): MDHEN, SYDVKM. The CDR3 totals 14 residues. After removal of 7 bases from V and 1 base from J, the junction contained 3 bases not matched to a gene. The CDR3 coding sequence is TGTGCCAGCAAGTCGGGGGGGTCCTACAATGAGCAGTTCTTC. This sequence encodes CASKSGGSYNEQFF. The variable domain in full, completed from reference TRBV28 and TRBJ2-1, reads DVKVTQSSRYLVKRTGEKVFLECVQDMDHENMFWYRQDPGLGLRLIYFSYDVKMKEKGDIPEGYSVSREKKERFSLILESASTNQTSMYLCASKSGGSYNEQFFGPGTRLTVL.

This clonotype was observed many times. This chain joins TRBV28 and TRBJ1-3, with unresolved D. Trimming stripped 5 bases from V and 4 bases from J, with 9 bases between. The CDR3 length is 13 residues. Germline V gives CDR1 MDHEN, CDR2 SYDVKM. The CDR3 region is CASSAVGGNTIYF. CDR3 bases: TGTGCCAGCAGTGCGGTAGGGGGAAACACCATATATTTT.

This clonotype was seen many times. The J gene is TRBJ1-2, the V gene TRBV5-6; possible D gene TRBD1, 5 bases. The CDR3 is 18 amino acids. The germline CDR1 and CDR2 sequences are SGHDT and YYEEEE. V was clipped by 4 bases and J by 0 bases, with 22 bases between them. The CDR3 sequence: CASSLRPTGTGSNYGYTF. CDR3 bases: TGTGCCAGCAGCCTCCGACCCACCGGGACTGGATCTAACTATGGCTACACCTTC.

Ten or more counts support this clonotype. The chain is built from TRBV7-2 and TRBJ2-4; 9 bases fit TRBD1. CDR1 and CDR2 from the germline V gene are SGHTA and FQGNSA. The V gene end was trimmed by 7 bases and the J gene end by 8 bases; junction bases not matched to a gene: 6. This CDR3 spans 13 amino acids. CDR3: CASNPTGGDIQYF. The CDR3 nucleotides read TGTGCCAGCAACCCGACAGGGGGAGACATTCAGTACTTC.

As concerns this clonotype: A read error may explain this, as a much larger clone is one base away. The chain links TRBV7-2 to TRBJ2-3; 11 bases agree with TRBD2. The CDR3 has 14 residues. Germline V CDR1 and CDR2: SGHTA, FQGNSA. The J segment lost 7 bases and the V segment lost 5 bases, leaving 5 bases of the junction unmatched. The CDR3 protein is CASSQTSGDNTQYF. CDR3 bases: TGTGCCAGCAGCCAGACTAGCGGGGACAATACGCAGTATTTT.

This clonotype showed up many times. The chain employs TRBV6-1 and TRBJ1-1; possible D gene TRBD1, 5 bases. The CDR3 totals 13 residues. V gave up 6 bases and J gave up 4 bases, with 12 bases separating them. From germline, CDR1 is MNHNS and CDR2 SASEGT. The CDR3 sequence is CASRWGLGTEAFF. The DNA for the CDR3 is TGTGCCAGCAGGTGGGGGTTGGGCACTGAAGCTTTCTTT.

There are many counts of this clonotype. The gene calls are TRBV6-5 and TRBJ1-5; D not resolved. This CDR3 contains 14 residues. The germline CDR1 and CDR2 sequences are MNHEY and SVGAGI. Trimming removed 3 bases at V and 6 bases at J, with 12 bases between. The CDR3 here is CASSYFSAGQPQHF. Written as DNA, the CDR3 is TGTGCCAGCAGTTATTTTTCAGCCGGTCAGCCCCAGCATTTT.

This clonotype was seen repeatedly, ten times or more. The chain carries TRBV20-1 and TRBJ1-2, with D hard to call. CDR1 and CDR2 from the germline V gene are DFQATT and SNEGSKA (reference sequence). The CDR3 covers 14 residues. Trimming shortened V by 4 bases and J by 2 bases, and 14 bases separated the two germline ends. The CDR3 spells CSAMLRMGNYGYTF. In DNA, the CDR3 is TGCAGTGCTATGCTTCGTATGGGGAACTATGGCTACACCTTC.

This clonotype has a count of ten or more. The gene calls are TRBV7-2 and TRBJ2-3; no reliable D call. V was clipped by 6 bases and J by 1 base, with 11 bases between them. The germline CDR1 and CDR2 sequences are SGHTA and FQGNSA. This CDR3 has 14 residues. The CDR3 DNA reads as TGTGCCAGCAGTATAAGCTATGGCACAGATACGCAGTATTTT. It translates to CASSISYGTDTQYF. Filled out from reference TRBV7-2 and TRBJ2-3, the complete variable domain reads GAGVSQSPSNKVTEKGKDVELRCDPISGHTALYWYRQSLGQGLEFLIYFQGNSAPDKSGLPSDRFSAERTGGSVSTLTIQRTQQEDSAVYLCASSISYGTDTQYFGPGTRLTVL.

This clonotype appeared many times. This sequence joins TRBV7-9 and TRBJ1-6; D may be TRBD1 (5 bases). The CDR3 is 14 amino acids. V lost 0 bases and J lost 13, with 13 bases in between. From germline, CDR1 is SEHNR and CDR2 FQNEAQ (reference sequence). The CDR3 here is CASSLAVGQGPLHF. The CDR3 DNA sequence: TGTGCCAGCAGCTTAGCTGTGGGTCAGGGTCCCCTCCACTTT. The whole variable domain, filled in from reference TRBV7-9 and TRBJ1-6, reads DTGVSQNPRHKITKRGQNVTFRCDPISEHNRLYWYRQTLGQGPEFLTYFQNEAQLEKSRLLSDRFSAERPKGSFSTLEIQRTEQGDSAMYLCASSLAVGQGPLHFGNGTRLTVT.

This clonotype has at least ten counts. The chain combines TRBV7-2 with TRBJ2-7; D remains unclear. This CDR3 comprises 12 residues. Trimming took 5 bases from V and 4 from J, leaving 9 bases between them. Germline loops: CDR1 SGHTA, CDR2 FQGNSA. This chain's CDR3 is CASSQGWYEQYF. The CDR3, as DNA: TGTGCCAGCAGCCAAGGGTGGTACGAGCAGTACTTC.

In its sample, this clonotype was seen many times. The V call is TRBV7-2, the J call TRBJ2-1, with 11 nucleotides matching TRBD2. The CDR3 contains 16 residues. Trimming at V came to 3 bases and at J to 7 bases, leaving 8 bases not matched to a gene. Germline loops: CDR1 SGHTA, CDR2 FQGNSA. CDR3 nucleotide sequence: TGTGCCAGCAGCTTTAGCGGGGGGGCCTTCGGGAATGAGCAGTTCTTC. Protein sequence: CASSFSGGAFGNEQFF.